This T cell receptor beta chain appears in the sequencing data of a study of blood T cell repertoires in COVID-19. About the research overall: Acute and convalescent COVID-19 samples came from the United States, Italy and Spain.

The Seattle patients, enrolled during active infection, were followed longitudinally. Source study methods: The authors estimated nucleated cell counts from reference gene primer amplification. Sequencing was performed with immunoSEQ multiplex PCR; in TCRdb, only in-frame clones are kept and a portion is missing. The V and J calls and clone size were taken over from that table, and D and trimming were inferred from the DNA. The sample yields nearly 70,000 clones, 90% to 95% seen once. Germline lookup yields CDR1 MNHEY and CDR2 SVGAGI. This CDR3 contains 15 residues. V was cut by 7 bases and J by 2 bases, with 16 bases left in between.

The TCR was taken from a man in his forties or fifties with COVID-19, enrolled during active disease. The chain couples TRBV6-5 to TRBJ2-3, with D perhaps TRBD2 (6 bases). Sequencing was done on a sample of peripheral blood. CDR3 nucleotides: TGTGCCAGCATCGTACCCCGCGGGGTCACAGATACGCAGTATTTT. It codes for CASIVPRGVTDTQYF.